One and the same sample provided the 3 T cell receptor beta chains below, sequenced in a study of early T cells in non-severe SARS-CoV-2 infection. One entry per CDR3 protein results from TCRdb running MiXCR on the 5' RACE reads. The sample holds more than 50,000 distinct CDR3 sequences, roughly an eighth seen once. The specimen comprised whole blood, sampled at baseline. The receptors were sampled from an adult who was a healthcare worker with PCR-confirmed SARS-CoV-2 infection or an uninfected control (not recorded which).

This clonotype was found many times. V and J are TRBV19 and TRBJ1-5; D call uncertain. Germline V gives CDR1 LNHDA, CDR2 SQIVND (reference sequence). The CDR3 has 14 residues. The V gene lost 6 bases and the J gene lost 2 bases, with 11 bases spanning the gap. CDR3 nucleotides: TGTGCCAGTAGGGTCCAAAGAGGCAATCAGCCCCAGCATTTT. It encodes CASRVQRGNQPQHF.

This clonotype was seen a handful of times. The gene calls are TRBV6-5 and TRBJ1-2; D remains unclear. Trimming removed 2 bases from V and 1 base from J, with 5 bases in between. CDR3 length: 13 amino acids. Per germline, CDR1 MNHEY and CDR2 SVGAGI. CDR3 region: CASSYQDNYGYTF. The CDR3 DNA is TGTGCCAGCAGTTACCAGGATAACTATGGCTACACCTTC.

This chain uses TRBV10-1 with TRBJ2-1, with 10 nucleotides matching TRBD2. CDR1 is WNHNN, CDR2 SYGVQD, per germline (reference sequence). This CDR3 is 14 amino acids long. J lost 8 bases, V lost 4 bases, and 5 bases had no gene match. For the CDR3, the DNA is TGCGCCAGCAGTGGCCCTAGCGGGGGTTATGAGCAGTTCTTC. Its protein product is CASSGPSGGYEQFF.